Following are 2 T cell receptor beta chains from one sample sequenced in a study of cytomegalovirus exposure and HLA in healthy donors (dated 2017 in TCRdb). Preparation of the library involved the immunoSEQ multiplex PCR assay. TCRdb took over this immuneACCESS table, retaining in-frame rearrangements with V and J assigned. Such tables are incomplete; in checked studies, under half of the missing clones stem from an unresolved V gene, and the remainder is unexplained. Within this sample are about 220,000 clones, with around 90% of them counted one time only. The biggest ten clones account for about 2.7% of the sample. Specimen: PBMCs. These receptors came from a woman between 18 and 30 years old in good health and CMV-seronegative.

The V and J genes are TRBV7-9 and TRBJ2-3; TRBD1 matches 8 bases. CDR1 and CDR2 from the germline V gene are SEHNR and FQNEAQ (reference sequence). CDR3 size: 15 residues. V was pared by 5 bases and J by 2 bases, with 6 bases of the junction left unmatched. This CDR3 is CASSQGQGSTDTQYF. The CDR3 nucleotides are TGTGCCAGCAGCCAAGGACAGGGCTCCACAGATACGCAGTATTTT.

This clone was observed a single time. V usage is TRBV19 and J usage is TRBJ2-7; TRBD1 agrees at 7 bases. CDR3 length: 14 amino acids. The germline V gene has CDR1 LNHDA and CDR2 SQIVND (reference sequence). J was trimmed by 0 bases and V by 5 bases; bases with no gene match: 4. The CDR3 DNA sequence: TGTGCCAGTAGTGAACAGGGGATCTCCTACGAGCAGTACTTC. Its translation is CASSEQGISYEQYF. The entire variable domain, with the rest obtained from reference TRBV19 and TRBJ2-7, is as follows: DGGITQSPKYLFRKEGQNVTLSCEQNLNHDAMYWYRQDPGQGLRLIYYSQIVNDFQKGDIAEGYSVSREKKESFPLTVTSAQKNPTAFYLCASSEQGISYEQYFGPGTRLTVT.